This T cell receptor beta chain comes out of a study of T cells in Graves' hyperthyroidism and ophthalmopathy. As for the study in general: The blood sample was taken at first diagnosis, before treatment began. The study's findings and limits: It was a median around 6 months before onset that the model predicted ophthalmopathy.

Regions amplified from RNA transcripts were the TCR beta CDR3 regions. Researchers ran a first-round RT-PCR on the TCR CDR3 using the HTBI primer set. Each CDR3 protein is one row after TCRdb ran MiXCR on the multiplex PCR reads. The sample carries about 59,000 distinct CDR3 sequences, approximately 50% recorded once. The study based diagnoses on clinical symptoms, serum thyroxine and TRAb, thyroid ultrasound and orbital computed tomography. Fresh 10 ml peripheral blood yielded PBMCs. This clonotype was recorded only once. Its antigen is unidentified. Germline-derived CDR1 and CDR2 are SGHDT and YYEEEE. This CDR3 region has 14 residues.

The sequencing input was blood. This chain links TRBV5-6 with TRBJ2-1, with D possibly called TRBD1 or TRBD2 (5 bases each). The clonotype comes from a woman aged 60-75 years with Graves' ophthalmopathy. The CDR3 DNA reads TGTGTCAGTAGCCCTGTGGGACGGTTCAATGAGCAGTTCTTC. Its translation: CVSSPVGRFNEQFF.